One and the same sample provided the 27 T cell receptor beta chains below, sequenced in a study of identical twins. TCRdb fed the 5' RACE reads into MiXCR, producing one record per CDR3 protein. The table has some 570,000 distinct CDR3 sequences, around 24% seen once. The same sample was also studied in work on yellow fever vaccine responses in identical twins.

Sequenced sample: CD4+ T cells sorted from blood. The receptors were gathered from a woman aged 18 to 35 in good health.

The chain uses TRBV6-1 and TRBJ2-1; the D call may be TRBD1 or TRBD2 (5 bases each). V lost 6 bases to trimming and J lost 9 bases, with 12 bases between them. There are 12 residues in the CDR3. Germline V CDR1 and CDR2: MNHNS, SASEGT. CDR3: CASRGRSPEQFF. CDR3 coding DNA: TGTGCCAGCAGGGGACGGTCCCCTGAGCAGTTCTTC.

This clonotype was seen only a few times. The chain links TRBV5-5 to TRBJ2-1; 13 positions agree with TRBD2. The germline V gene encodes CDR1 SGHKS and CDR2 YYEKEE (reference sequence). The CDR3 has 17 residues. Trimming at V came to 6 bases and at J to 9 bases, leaving 15 bases not matched to a gene. CDR3 protein: CASKRLGTSGASSEQFF. The CDR3 region has the DNA TGTGCCAGCAAAAGGCTGGGGACTAGCGGGGCGTCGAGTGAGCAGTTCTTC. Filled out from reference TRBV5-5 and TRBJ2-1, the complete variable domain reads DAGVTQSPTHLIKTRGQQVTLRCSPISGHKSVSWYQQVLGQGPQFIFQYYEKEERGRGNFPDRFSARQFPNYSSELNVNALLLGDSALYLCASKRLGTSGASSEQFFGPGTRLTVL.

This clonotype was seen a handful of times. The chain couples TRBV3-1 to TRBJ2-5; D ambiguous. Per germline, CDR1 LGHDT and CDR2 YNNKEL (reference sequence). There are 13 residues in the CDR3. Trimming cost V 1 base and J 6 bases, with 9 bases left between them. The CDR3 loop is CASSQGWEKTQYF. In DNA, the CDR3 is TGTGCCAGCAGCCAAGGTTGGGAAAAGACCCAGTACTTC.

This clonotype was detected only a few times. The chain combines TRBV3-1 with TRBJ2-3, with D perhaps matching TRBD2 (6 bases). The V end was cut by 4 bases, the J end by 7 bases, with 21 bases between. This CDR3 has 16 amino acids. Germline-derived CDR1 and CDR2 are LGHDT and YNNKEL (reference sequence). The CDR3 DNA reads as TGTGCCAGCAGCCTCGGAACCGGGGGTTGGGCGAATACGCAGTATTTT. This gives the protein CASSLGTGGWANTQYF.

The chain has TRBV7-6 and TRBJ2-3; D uncertain. Per the germline V gene, CDR1 is SGHVS and CDR2 is FNYEAQ. The CDR3 sequence is 13 residues long. V was trimmed by 1 base and J by 5 bases, leaving 7 bases between them. DNA for the CDR3: TGTGCCAGCAGCTTAGGGGTAATAGATACGCAGTATTTT. Protein: CASSLGVIDTQYF.

The chain carries TRBV6-2 or TRBV6-3 and TRBJ1-1; 7 bases fit TRBD1. Trimming removed 8 bases from V and 3 bases from J; junction bases left unmatched: 9. Germline lookup yields CDR1 MNHEY and CDR2 SVGEGT. This CDR3 spans 14 amino acids. The CDR3 loop reads CASLTKTGHTEAFF. In nucleotides, the CDR3 is TGTGCCAGCCTAACAAAGACAGGGCACACTGAAGCTTTCTTT.

The chain carries TRBV7-2 and TRBJ1-5, with 10 bases fitting TRBD1. The germline V gene has CDR1 SGHTA and CDR2 FQGNSA. V lost 3 bases, J lost 6 bases, and 5 bases stayed unmatched. The CDR3 loop spans 15 amino acids. The CDR3 nucleotides read TGTGCCAGCAGCTTTGCGGGACAGGGGCTTCAGCCCCAGCATTTT. Residues: CASSFAGQGLQPQHF.

This clonotype was counted between two and nine times. The chain has TRBV14 and TRBJ2-2, with 7 bases matching TRBD2. With V trimmed by 0 bases and J by 2 bases, 6 bases remained unmatched. The CDR3 is 17 amino acids. In germline, CDR1 is SGHDN, CDR2 FVKESK. For the CDR3, the DNA is TGTGCCAGCAGCCAAGATGGGCTAGCGGAAAACACCGGGGAGCTGTTTTTT. It encodes CASSQDGLAENTGELFF.

V is TRBV10-3 and J is TRBJ2-7; unclear D gene. Per the germline V gene, CDR1 is ENHRY and CDR2 is SYGVKD. V gave up 3 bases and J gave up 2 bases, with 5 bases separating them. The CDR3 consists of 12 residues. CDR3 in DNA: TGTGCCATCAGTGAATTGGCCTACGAGCAGTACTTC. Translating gives CAISELAYEQYF.

V and J are TRBV20-1 and TRBJ1-1, with D perhaps TRBD1 (5 bases). The CDR3 is made up of 14 amino acids. With 6 bases removed from V and 6 bases from J, the gap between germline ends came to 20 bases. The germline CDR1 and CDR2 sequences are DFQATT and SNEGSKA (reference sequence). The chain's CDR3 is CSAPYQGRGSEAFF. The CDR3 DNA reads TGCAGTGCCCCATATCAGGGTCGGGGTTCTGAAGCTTTCTTT.

This clonotype was seen a few times. The chain couples TRBV11-1 to TRBJ2-2; 9 bases match TRBD1. The CDR3 loop spans 19 amino acids. Germline assignment: CDR1 SGHAT and CDR2 FQDESV (reference sequence). The ends lost 6 bases at V and 5 bases at J; junction bases unmatched: 19. The DNA for the CDR3 is TGTGCCAGCAGTAATAGTCCGGGGGCCGGGACAGGGAAGACCGGGGAGCTGTTTTTT. The encoded protein is CASSNSPGAGTGKTGELFF.

The CDR3 coding sequence is TGTGCCAGCAGCTTAGCGGTAGATTATAATTCACCCCTCCACTTT. This encodes CASSLAVDYNSPLHF. The chain employs TRBV7-2 and TRBJ1-6; no reliable D call. This CDR3 contains 15 residues. Germline lookup yields CDR1 SGHTA and CDR2 FQGNSA. Deletions cut 0 bases from V and 4 bases from J, with 7 bases between. Based on the CDR3 plus reference TRBV7-2 and TRBJ1-6, the full variable domain is GAGVSQSPSNKVTEKGKDVELRCDPISGHTALYWYRQSLGQGLEFLIYFQGNSAPDKSGLPSDRFSAERTGGSVSTLTIQRTQQEDSAVYLCASSLAVDYNSPLHFGNGTRLTVT.

The rearrangement joins TRBV6-5 to TRBJ1-6, with D uncertain. Germline-derived CDR1 and CDR2 are MNHEY and SVGAGI. There are 13 residues in the CDR3. With 2 bases removed from V and 7 bases from J, the gap between germline ends came to 6 bases. The chain's CDR3 is CASSYGPNSPLHF. In DNA, the CDR3 is TGTGCCAGCAGTTACGGTCCCAATTCACCCCTCCACTTT.

V usage is TRBV7-3 and J usage is TRBJ2-2, with TRBD1 identical over 8 bases. This CDR3 is built from 15 residues. V lost 5 bases, J lost 5 bases, and 7 bases stayed unmatched. Germline lookup yields CDR1 SGHTA and CDR2 FQGTGA. CDR3 sequence reads: CASSTGQGRTGELFF. The CDR3 nucleotides read TGTGCCAGCAGCACTGGACAGGGCCGAACCGGGGAGCTGTTTTTT. Using reference TRBV7-3 and TRBJ2-2 for the parts outside the CDR3, the full variable domain is GAGVSQTPSNKVTEKGKYVELRCDPISGHTALYWYRQSLGQGPEFLIYFQGTGAADDSGLPNDRFFAVRPEGSVSTLKIQRTERGDSAVYLCASSTGQGRTGELFFGEGSRLTVL.

This clonotype was found many times. This rearrangement joins TRBV11-2 to TRBJ2-1; 8 bases map to TRBD2. There are 16 residues in the CDR3. Germline assignment: CDR1 SGHAT and CDR2 FQNNGV. Unmatched junction bases numbered 6, after V lost 5 bases and J lost 0 bases. CDR3 residues: CASSKAGASSYNEQFF. DNA of the CDR3: TGTGCCAGCAGCAAAGCGGGAGCTAGCTCCTACAATGAGCAGTTCTTC.

V is TRBV5-4 and J is TRBJ2-1; maybe TRBD1 (6 bases). This CDR3 is 14 amino acids long. Trimming cost V 10 bases and J 5 bases, with 19 bases left between them. Germline V gives CDR1 SGHNT, CDR2 YYREEE (reference sequence). The CDR3 DNA is TGTGCCGTACACAGGGCCGACGGTAACAATGAGCAGTTCTTC. Amino acid sequence: CAVHRADGNNEQFF.

The V gene is TRBV5-1, the J gene TRBJ1-5, with TRBD1 as a possible D gene (6 bases). V was pared by 0 bases and J by 5 bases, with 9 bases between. The CDR3 extends over 14 amino acids. In germline, CDR1 is SGHRS, CDR2 YFSETQ. In DNA, the CDR3 is TGCGCCAGCAGCTTGGAGGCAGGGGATCAGCCCCAGCATTTT. This encodes CASSLEAGDQPQHF.

The rearrangement uses TRBV3-1 and TRBJ2-7; 8 bases are a match to TRBD1. CDR3 size: 12 residues. The junction had 1 base not matched to a gene; V was cut back by 5 bases and J by 4 bases. Germline V lookup: CDR1 LGHDT, CDR2 YNNKEL (reference sequence). CDR3 in DNA: TGTGCCAGCAGCAACAGGGGGTACGAGCAGTACGTC. Its translation: CASSNRGYEQYV.

This clonotype was found a few times. The V call is TRBV24-1, the J call TRBJ2-3; TRBD1 might be the D (5 bases). Between the trimmed V and J ends, which lost 4 bases and 2 bases, there was a span of 6 bases. Germline loops: CDR1 KGHDR, CDR2 SFDVKD. The length of the CDR3 is 13 residues. The CDR3 loop reads CATSETVTDTQYF. The CDR3 DNA sequence: TGTGCCACCAGTGAGACAGTCACAGATACGCAGTATTTT.

Many counts were recorded for this clonotype. The CDR3 DNA reads as TGTGCCAGCAGCCAAGCCGGGCAGCCCCAGCATTTT. Translated: CASSQAGQPQHF. The rearrangement uses TRBV3-1 and TRBJ1-5; D ambiguous. This CDR3 contains 12 residues. Germline CDR1 reads LGHDT; CDR2 reads YNNKEL (reference sequence). V was pared by 1 base and J by 7 bases, with 5 bases between. The full variable domain, with the rest looked up from reference TRBV3-1 and TRBJ1-5, is DTAVSQTPKYLVTQMGNDKSIKCEQNLGHDTMYWYKQDSKKFLKIMFSYNNKELIINETVPNRFSPKSPDKAHLNLHINSLELGDSAVYFCASSQAGQPQHFGDGTRLSIL.

In this sample, this clonotype turned up many times. The chain recombines TRBV29-1 with TRBJ1-1; no clear D gene. CDR1 and CDR2 from the germline V gene are SQVTM and ANQGSEA. CDR3 length: 13 residues. V gave up 0 bases and J gave up 6 bases, with 11 bases separating them. CDR3 residues: CSVEERRESEAFF. CDR3 in DNA: TGCAGCGTTGAAGAGCGGCGTGAGTCTGAAGCTTTCTTT.

This clonotype was detected a few times. The rearrangement links TRBV20-1 to TRBJ2-7; 9 nucleotides align to TRBD1. Germline V gene data show CDR1 as DFQATT and CDR2 as SNEGSKA (reference sequence). The J segment lost 2 bases and the V segment lost 5 bases, leaving 4 bases of the junction unmatched. The CDR3 sequence is 13 residues long. The CDR3 loop reads CSAQTGGPYEQYF. CDR3 bases: TGCAGTGCTCAGACAGGGGGGCCCTACGAGCAGTACTTC.

The gene calls are TRBV2 and TRBJ2-1; the D gene is possibly TRBD2 (6 bases). Germline values: CDR1 SNHLY, CDR2 FYNNEI. The CDR3 sequence is 14 residues long. Trimming stripped 1 base from V and 7 bases from J, with 11 bases between. The CDR3: CASSEEAAGNEQFF. CDR3 sequence (DNA): TGTGCCAGCAGTGAAGAAGCGGCGGGGAATGAGCAGTTCTTC.

This clonotype was detected a few times. This chain uses TRBV5-1 with TRBJ2-7; D is unclear. This CDR3 has 14 amino acids. With 0 bases removed from V and 2 bases from J, the gap between germline ends came to 9 bases. CDR1 and CDR2 from the germline V gene are SGHRS and YFSETQ. The CDR3 loop reads CASSLAARPYEQYF. As DNA, the CDR3 is TGCGCCAGCAGCTTGGCGGCTAGACCCTACGAGCAGTACTTC.

V is TRBV7-8 and J is TRBJ2-7; 7 positions agree with TRBD1. The CDR3 is made up of 13 amino acids. Germline lookup yields CDR1 SGHVS and CDR2 FQNEAQ. After removal of 5 bases from V and 7 bases from J, the junction contained 8 bases not matched to a gene. CDR3 sequence (DNA): TGTGCCAGCAGCCAACAGGGGCCAGGGGAGCAGTACGTC. Residues: CASSQQGPGEQYV.

V and J are TRBV2 and TRBJ2-5; 7 bases match TRBD1. CDR3 length equals 13 residues. The ends lost 6 bases at V and 5 bases at J; junction bases unmatched: 6. Germline assignment: CDR1 SNHLY and CDR2 FYNNEI. The CDR3, as DNA: TGTGCCAGCAGCGCTGACAGGGTGGAGACCCAGTACTTC. This sequence encodes CASSADRVETQYF.

This clonotype was recorded a few times. The chain is built from TRBV16 and TRBJ1-1; D is ambiguous. There are 15 residues in the CDR3. Germline CDR1 and CDR2: KGHSY and FQNENV. With 1 base removed from V and 10 bases from J, the gap between germline ends came to 19 bases. The CDR3 nucleotides read TGTGCCAGCAGCCAATTTTTTATTGGAACGGGAGGAGCTTTCTTT. Protein: CASSQFFIGTGGAFF.